Shown below are 9 T cell receptor beta chains from a single sample sequenced in a study of blood T cell repertoires in COVID-19. Data came from immunoSEQ multiplex PCR; TCRdb stores just in-frame clones and leaves some out. This sample yields approximately 120,000 clones, of which more than 75% are seen a single time; approximately 8% belongs to the top ten. The sequencing input was peripheral blood. All receptors derive from a man in his fifties with acute or convalescent COVID-19.

The chain couples TRBV3-1 (or the pseudogene TRBV3-2) to TRBJ1-1; 9 bases are shared with TRBD1. The CDR3 loop spans 13 amino acids. V lost 8 bases and J lost 7; bases outside the gene matches: 8. Germline CDR1 reads LGHDT; CDR2 reads YNNKEL (reference sequence). CDR3 bases: TGTGCCAGCGGGGACAGGGACCTCAATGAAGCTTTCTTT. It codes for CASGDRDLNEAFF.

J is TRBJ2-1 and V is TRBV11-3; D may be TRBD2 (6 bases). Germline assignment: CDR1 SGHNT and CDR2 YENEEA. The length of the CDR3 is 13 residues. The V end lost 1 base, the J end lost 8 bases, and 9 bases lay between the germline ends. CDR3 nucleotide sequence: TGTGCCAGCAGCTTAGTACTAGCCGATGAGCAGTTCTTC. This sequence encodes CASSLVLADEQFF. Looking up the rest from reference TRBV11-3 and TRBJ2-1 gives the full variable domain: EAGVVQSPRYKIIEKKQPVAFWCNPISGHNTLYWYLQNLGQGPELLIRYENEEAVDDSQLPKDRFSAERLKGVDSTLKIQPAELGDSAVYLCASSLVLADEQFFGPGTRLTVL.

This sequence joins TRBV19 and TRBJ2-5; D is ambiguous. Trimming left V 4 bases short and J 1 base short, with 7 bases between. The CDR3 loop spans 13 amino acids. Germline V lookup: CDR1 LNHDA, CDR2 SQIVND (reference sequence). CDR3 loop: CASSTSLQETQYF. The CDR3 DNA reads as TGTGCCAGTAGTACTAGTCTCCAAGAGACCCAGTACTTC.

The chain couples TRBV19 to TRBJ2-6; D gene uncertain. This CDR3 has 15 amino acids. Germline CDR1 LNHDA, CDR2 SQIVND (reference sequence). Trimming removed 7 bases from V and 4 bases from J, with 14 bases in between. The CDR3 coding sequence is TGTGCCAGTACCACGGTCCAGGCGGGGGCCAACGTCCTGACTTTC. It encodes CASTTVQAGANVLTF.

This clone was detected once. The chain carries TRBV4-1 and TRBJ1-1; D might be TRBD1 (6 bases). CDR1 is MGHRA and CDR2 is YSYEKL in the germline V gene. The CDR3 totals 14 residues. Trimming stripped 5 bases from V and 4 bases from J, with 14 bases between. The CDR3 DNA sequence: TGCGCCAGCAGCGGATTTGGACAGTCCACTGAAGCTTTCTTT. It is translated as CASSGFGQSTEAFF.

Written as DNA, the CDR3 is TGCGCCAGCAGCCCCTACCCGACAGGGGGTAAAAATGAAAAACTGTTTTTT. Amino acids: CASSPYPTGGKNEKLFF. The genes are TRBV5-1 and TRBJ1-4, with 9 bases lining up with TRBD1. This CDR3 comprises 17 residues. CDR1 and CDR2 (germline): SGHRS, YFSETQ. V shed 4 bases, J shed 5 bases, and the junction held 12 bases outside the gene matches.

V and J are TRBV3-1 (or the pseudogene TRBV3-2) and TRBJ2-5; no definite D call. Germline assignment: CDR1 LGHDT and CDR2 YNNKEL (reference sequence). The CDR3 contains 15 residues. Between the trimmed V and J ends, which lost 1 base and 4 bases, there was a span of 13 bases. The CDR3 nucleotides are TGTGCCAGCAGCCAAGTGGCAGGAAGACCAGAGACCCAGTACTTC. It codes for CASSQVAGRPETQYF.

The chain has TRBV29-1 and TRBJ2-1; 7 bases align to TRBD2. V lost 3 bases to trimming and J lost 7 bases; unmatched junction nucleotides: 12. The CDR3 length is 15 residues. CDR1 and CDR2 (germline): SQVTM, ANQGSEA. The CDR3 region is CSVDGHAGVKNEQFF. The CDR3 DNA is TGCAGCGTTGACGGCCATGCGGGAGTAAAGAATGAGCAGTTCTTC.

The chain combines TRBV30 with TRBJ2-7, with TRBD1 matching 8 bases. Trimming took 5 bases from V and 4 from J; bases not matched to a gene: 4. Germline lookup yields CDR1 GTSNPN and CDR2 SVGIG (reference sequence). This CDR3 spans 12 amino acids. The CDR3 here is CAWAGTGYEQYF. The DNA of the CDR3 is TGTGCCTGGGCCGGGACAGGATACGAGCAGTACTTC. Combining the CDR3 with reference TRBV30 and TRBJ2-7 gives the whole variable domain SQTIHQWPATLVQPVGSPLSLECTVEGTSNPNLYWYRQAAGRGLQLLFYSVGIGQISSEVPQNLSASRPQDRQFILSSKKLLLSDSGFYLCAWAGTGYEQYFGPGTRLTVT.